Presented here are 9 T cell receptor beta chains from one specimen sequenced in a study of shared clonotypes between healthy human individuals. Using immunoSEQ multiplex PCR, the repertoire was profiled, and TCRdb retains in-frame clones only, with some absent. The sample yields about 2.4 million clones, roughly 93% seen once. Source material: naive CD4+ T cells from PBMCs. The subset here: CD45RA+ positively selected. These receptors were taken from a man aged 18 to 29 in good health. Some clones in this sample may be carry-over from other donors' samples.

This clone was found once. Other nucleotide sequences in the sample specify the same CDR3. The genes are TRBV28 and TRBJ2-3, with D uncertain. V lost 6 bases and J lost 3, with 4 bases in between. The CDR3 is made up of 11 amino acids. CDR1 and CDR2 (germline): MDHEN, SYDVKM. Here the CDR3 reads CASSRTDTQYF. Written as DNA, the CDR3 is TGTGCCAGCAGCCGAACAGATACGCAGTATTTT.

The chain links TRBV5-1 to TRBJ2-3; TRBD2 matches 12 bases. The CDR3 covers 17 residues. J gave up 5 bases and V 1 base, and 8 bases lay outside the gene matches. CDR1 and CDR2 from the germline V gene are SGHRS and YFSETQ. Here the CDR3 DNA reads TGCGCCAGCAGCTTGCCTCTAGCGGGAGGGCCTGGAGATACGCAGTATTTT. It encodes CASSLPLAGGPGDTQYF.

This rearrangement joins TRBV28 to TRBJ1-5; D remains unclear. V gave up 6 bases and J gave up 6 bases, with 15 bases separating them. This CDR3 has 14 residues. CDR1 is MDHEN and CDR2 is SYDVKM in the germline V gene. Here the CDR3 reads CASRVLGRTQPQHF. The CDR3 DNA reads as TGTGCCAGCAGGGTGCTGGGTAGGACTCAGCCCCAGCATTTT.

This clone was picked up a small number of times. The rearrangement joins TRBV12-5 to TRBJ2-6; 10 bases fit TRBD2. CDR1 and CDR2 (germline): LGHNT, FRNRAP. The CDR3 has 16 amino acids. The junction had 3 bases not matched to a gene; V was cut back by 4 bases and J by 3 bases. The DNA for the CDR3 is TGTGCTAGTGGTTCGGGACTAGCGAGTGGGGCCAACGTCCTGACTTTC. It yields the protein CASGSGLASGANVLTF.

The genes are TRBV27 and TRBJ2-3; 15 nucleotides match TRBD2. The CDR3 loop spans 19 amino acids. Losses at the gene ends were 3 bases for V and 1 base for J; bases not matched to a gene: 8. Germline CDR1 and CDR2: MNHEY and SMNVEV (reference sequence). The CDR3 region has the DNA TGTGCCAGCAGTTTGCGGACTAGCGGGAGGGCCTCCGGCACAGATACGCAGTATTTT. Protein: CASSLRTSGRASGTDTQYF.

This clone was found once. J is TRBJ2-7 and V is TRBV18, with D possibly TRBD2 on 6 matching bases. The length of the CDR3 is 15 residues. Trimming took off 5 bases at V and 2 bases at J, with 16 bases between the two ends. Germline CDR1 KGHSH, CDR2 LQKENI. The DNA of the CDR3 is TGTGCCAGCTCAAAGACTAGGACCTCCGCCTACGAGCAGTACTTC. Amino acid sequence: CASSKTRTSAYEQYF.

V gene TRBV11-2 combines with J gene TRBJ2-5, with D perhaps matching TRBD2 (6 bases). This CDR3 has 15 residues. Germline CDR1 SGHAT, CDR2 FQNNGV. V gave up 3 bases and J gave up 5 bases, with 16 bases separating them. The CDR3 is CASSFYQGGGETQYF. CDR3 nucleotides: TGTGCCAGCAGCTTTTATCAGGGAGGCGGGGAGACCCAGTACTTC.

V is TRBV19 and J is TRBJ2-1; 12 bases map to TRBD2. Per germline, CDR1 LNHDA and CDR2 SQIVND (reference sequence). The CDR3 runs 17 residues. J was trimmed by 4 bases and V by 8 bases; bases with no gene match: 12. The CDR3 loop is CASGRAPGTSGYNEQFF. CDR3 nucleotide sequence: TGTGCCAGTGGGCGCGCCCCCGGGACTAGCGGGTACAATGAGCAGTTCTTC.

Comment on this clone: Other DNA sequences in the same sample also yield this CDR3. The V call is TRBV29-1, the J call TRBJ2-1, with TRBD2 matching 11 bases. Germline V lookup: CDR1 SQVTM, CDR2 ANQGSEA. This CDR3 spans 13 amino acids. V shed 7 bases, J shed 3 bases, and the junction held 2 bases outside the gene matches. The CDR3 DNA is TGCAGCGCTGGACTAGCGGGCTACAATGAGCAGTTCTTC. It specifies CSAGLAGYNEQFF.